A selection of T cell receptor beta chains follows, all from one sample in a study of blood T cells in healthy people across ages. TCRdb reprocessed the 5' RACE reads via MiXCR and lists one record per CDR3 protein. The sample has 600,000 to 650,000 distinct CDR3 sequences; 58% are singletons. Sequenced: blood. These receptor sequences come from a man between 60 and 75 years old in good health. Both conserved end residues are part of each CDR3. D genes are given only for firm matches. The listing skips clone size in some rows; elsewhere it reads once, few, many or a size class.

J | D | size | V | CDR3 | DNA
TRBJ2-3 | . | . | TRBV7-2 | CASSIIVGSFTDTQYF | TGTGCCAGCAGCATTATCGTCGGATCATTCACAGATACGCAGTATTTT
TRBJ2-3 | . | . | TRBV5-1 | CASSLAMGLVGDTQYF | TGCGCCAGCAGCTTGGCCATGGGGCTAGTAGGAGATACGCAGTATTTT
TRBJ2-1 | . | . | TRBV27 | CASIPRGGPSSYNEQFF | TGTGCCAGCATCCCCCGAGGGGGGCCTAGCTCCTACAATGAGCAGTTCTTC
TRBJ1-2 | . | . | TRBV6-6 | CASSSLNYGYTF | TGTGCCAGCAGCTCCCTCAACTATGGCTACACCTTC
TRBJ1-4 | . | . | TRBV20-1 | CSARLGVNEKLFF | TGCAGTGCTAGATTAGGAGTCAATGAAAAACTGTTTTTT
TRBJ1-2 | TRBD1 | . | TRBV28 | CASSLSDRGVTF | TGTGCCAGCAGTTTATCGGACAGGGGAGTCACCTTC
TRBJ1-6 | TRBD1 | few | TRBV28 | CASRRARDRGPDSPLHF | TGTGCCAGCAGAAGGGCCCGGGACAGGGGTCCCGATTCACCCCTCCACTTT
TRBJ1-1 | . | . | TRBV7-8 | CASSGEGRGTEAFF | TGTGCCAGCAGCGGAGAGGGCAGGGGCACTGAAGCTTTCTTT
TRBJ1-6 | TRBD1 | . | TRBV12-3/TRBV12-4 | CASSKRTGGKEGSPLHF | TGTGCCAGCAGTAAACGGACAGGAGGAAAGGAAGGTTCACCCCTCCACTTT
TRBJ2-3 | . | . | TRBV20-1 | CSARANTRLRSDTQYF | TGCAGTGCTAGAGCGAATACTAGGTTGCGGTCAGATACGCAGTATTTT
TRBJ2-1 | . | once | TRBV6-8 | CASSYSGLRPEQFF | TGTGCCAGCAGTTACTCGGGGCTCCGGCCTGAGCAGTTCTTC
TRBJ2-5 | . | . | TRBV6-5 | CASSYSWGARETQYF | TGTGCCAGCAGTTACTCGTGGGGGGCTCGGGAGACCCAGTACTTC
TRBJ2-1 | . | . | TRBV2 | CASSGAQLNEQFF | TGTGCCAGCAGTGGGGCACAGCTCAATGAGCAGTTCTTC
TRBJ2-3 | TRBD2 | once | TRBV7-8 | CASSPRLGLAGGTDTQYF | TGTGCCAGCAGCCCAAGACTGGGGCTAGCGGGGGGCACAGATACGCAGTATTTT
TRBJ1-1 | . | . | TRBV2 | CASKPDGRATEAFF | TGTGCCAGCAAGCCCGACGGACGGGCGACTGAAGCTTTCTTT
TRBJ2-3 | TRBD2 | . | TRBV20-1 | CSAETSGTYSYTQYF | TGCAGTGCCGAAACTAGCGGGACGTACTCATATACGCAGTATTTT
TRBJ2-7 | . | . | TRBV7-2 | CARSDEGEQYF | TGTGCCCGCAGCGACGAGGGCGAGCAGTACTTC
TRBJ1-4 | TRBD1 | few | TRBV12-3/TRBV12-4 | CASSPRTGVGEKLFF | TGTGCCAGCAGTCCAAGGACAGGGGTAGGGGAAAAACTGTTTTTT
TRBJ1-2 | TRBD1 | . | TRBV29-1 | CSVATGDTYGYTF | TGCAGCGTTGCAACAGGGGACACCTATGGCTACACCTTC
TRBJ2-1 | TRBD2 | . | TRBV10-1 | CASSRAGTCNEQFF | TGCGCCAGCAGTAGAGCGGGGACCTGCAATGAGCAGTTCTTC
TRBJ1-3 | TRBD1 | few | TRBV20-1 | CSARHRGTGNTIYF | TGCAGTGCTAGGCACAGGGGGACAGGAAACACCATATATTTT
TRBJ1-2 | . | . | TRBV21-1 | CASSKERYRGQADGYTF | TGTGCCAGCAGCAAAGAAAGGTATAGGGGGCAGGCGGACGGCTACACCTTC
TRBJ2-7 | . | few | TRBV28 | CASSLFGKGYEQYF | TGTGCCAGCAGTTTATTCGGGAAGGGCTACGAGCAGTACTTC
TRBJ2-7 | . | few | TRBV15 | CATSRDAAYEQYF | TGTGCCACCAGCAGAGATGCCGCCTACGAGCAGTACTTC
TRBJ2-1 | . | few | TRBV10-2 | CASSEWGGPGEQFF | TGCGCCAGCAGTGAGTGGGGGGGGCCTGGGGAGCAGTTCTTC
TRBJ2-7 | . | . | TRBV3-1 | CATTDDYPPYEQYF | TGTGCCACCACGGACGACTACCCTCCCTACGAGCAGTACTTC
TRBJ1-5 | . | once | TRBV7-9 | CASSPGGGTQPQHF | TGTGCCAGCAGCCCCGGGGGGGGCACTCAGCCCCAGCATTTT
TRBJ2-1 | . | . | TRBV5-6 | CASSLGASGLWTYNEQFF | TGCGCCAGCAGCTTGGGGGCTAGCGGCCTCTGGACCTACAATGAGCAGTTCTTC
TRBJ2-4 | . | . | TRBV27 | CASSRGGSARMAKNIQYF | TGTGCCAGCAGCCGAGGGGGGTCAGCCAGGATGGCCAAAAACATTCAGTACTTC
TRBJ2-2 | . | . | TRBV28 | CASSVSQTGELFF | TGTGCCAGCAGTGTATCCCAGACCGGGGAGCTGTTTTTT
TRBJ2-1 | TRBD1 | . | TRBV5-1 | CASSLRDRGCNEQFF | TGCGCCAGCAGCCTCCGGGACAGGGGCTGCAATGAGCAGTTCTTC
TRBJ2-3 | . | . | TRBV10-3 | CAISESKASLTDTQYF | TGTGCCATCAGTGAGAGTAAAGCCTCCCTCACAGATACGCAGTATTTT
TRBJ2-1 | TRBD1 | . | TRBV29-1 | CSVEVGQGTDNEQFF | TGCAGCGTTGAAGTGGGACAGGGGACGGACAATGAGCAGTTCTTC
TRBJ1-2 | . | . | TRBV7-9 | CASSLAGHLYGYTF | TGTGCCAGCAGCTTAGCGGGGCACCTCTATGGCTACACCTTC
TRBJ2-5 | TRBD2 | few | TRBV29-1 | CSAGGGIKETQYF | TGCAGCGCTGGGGGGGGGATCAAAGAGACCCAGTACTTC
TRBJ2-7 | TRBD2 | . | TRBV20-1 | CSARGLAVSYEQYF | TGCAGTGCTAGGGGGCTAGCGGTCTCCTACGAGCAGTACTTC
TRBJ2-3 | TRBD2 | . | TRBV7-8 | CASSLLAGLSTDTQYF | TGTGCCAGCAGCTTACTAGCGGGACTAAGCACAGATACGCAGTATTTT
TRBJ2-4 | . | . | TRBV6-5 | CASSYSIAPENIQYF | TGTGCCAGCAGTTACTCGATTGCCCCGGAAAACATTCAGTACTTC
TRBJ2-5 | . | few | TRBV20-1 | CSARGPTGESETQYF | TGCAGTGCAAGGGGCCCTACGGGGGAGTCAGAGACCCAGTACTTC
TRBJ2-2 | . | once | TRBV5-1 | CASGQSKLGELFF | TGCGCCAGCGGACAGTCCAAACTCGGGGAGCTGTTTTTT